What follows are 30 T cell receptor beta chains derived from one specimen sequenced in a study of shared clonotypes between healthy human individuals. Produced via immunoSEQ multiplex PCR; TCRdb's table is partial and in-frame only. The data hold a few million clones, with 80% to 95% observed a single time. Material for sequencing was naive CD4+ T cells from PBMCs. Subset: CD45RA+ positively selected. All receptors come from a man younger than 35 in good health. Some clones in this sample may be carry-over from other donors' samples.

As to this clone: Other DNA sequences in the same sample also yield this CDR3. This CDR3 reads CASSPGQHYEQYF. CDR3 nucleotides: TGTGCCAGCTCACCTGGACAGCACTACGAGCAGTACTTC. This rearrangement joins TRBV18 to TRBJ2-7; TRBD1 is a possible D gene (6 bases). Per germline, CDR1 KGHSH and CDR2 LQKENI. The CDR3 runs 13 residues. V lost 3 bases and J 3 bases, leaving 9 bases between the germline ends.

The chain is built from TRBV28 and TRBJ1-1; 7 positions match TRBD1. V gave up 0 bases and J gave up 6 bases; unmatched junction bases: 7. The CDR3 contains 15 residues. CDR1 MDHEN and CDR2 SYDVKM come from the germline V gene. The CDR3 protein is CASSLWRQGPAEAFF. In DNA form, the CDR3 reads TGTGCCAGCAGTTTATGGAGACAGGGACCTGCTGAAGCTTTCTTT.

V and J are TRBV28 and TRBJ2-1; the D gene is possibly TRBD2 (6 bases). Germline loops: CDR1 MDHEN, CDR2 SYDVKM. Trimming took 6 bases from V and 5 from J, leaving 23 bases between them. The CDR3 has 17 residues. CDR3 sequence: CASSDRIRGARDNEQFF. CDR3 DNA sequence: TGTGCCAGCAGCGACAGAATCCGCGGGGCCCGAGACAATGAGCAGTTCTTC.

The V gene is TRBV4-2, the J gene TRBJ1-5, with D maybe TRBD1 (5 bases). The germline CDR1 and CDR2 sequences are LGHNA and YNFKEQ. Trimming took off 0 bases at V and 7 bases at J, with 10 bases between the two ends. This CDR3 contains 14 residues. CDR3 coding DNA: TGTGCCAGCAGCCAAGACCGGGGGAGGCAGCCCCAGCATTTT. Amino acids: CASSQDRGRQPQHF.

Details on this clone: Additional DNA sequences in this sample encode the identical CDR3. The rearrangement uses TRBV18 and TRBJ1-4; D is ambiguous. Germline CDR1 reads KGHSH; CDR2 reads LQKENI. This CDR3 comprises 13 residues. The V end was cut by 3 bases, the J end by 6 bases, with 8 bases between. The CDR3 coding sequence is TGTGCCAGCTCACCGGGGTTAGATGAAAAACTGTTTTTT. Translation gives CASSPGLDEKLFF.

The chain recombines TRBV10-3 with TRBJ1-6, with D perhaps matching TRBD1 (5 bases). This CDR3 has 12 amino acids. V gave up 10 bases and J gave up 9 bases, with 13 bases separating them. Germline lookup yields CDR1 ENHRY and CDR2 SYGVKD. The CDR3 coding sequence is TGTGCCAGCAGCAACAGGAGTTCACCCCTCCACTTT. Residues: CASSNRSSPLHF.

The chain links TRBV30 to TRBJ2-3, with 10 bases fitting TRBD2. There are 14 residues in the CDR3. Germline CDR1 reads GTSNPN; CDR2 reads SVGIG (reference sequence). V dropped 4 bases and J dropped 5; count of bases not matched to a gene: 6. CDR3 loop: CAWTTSGRGDTQYF. In DNA form, the CDR3 reads TGTGCCTGGACGACTAGCGGGCGAGGAGATACGCAGTATTTT.

Turning to this clone: Other DNA sequences in this specimen translate into the identical CDR3. V gene TRBV2 combines with J gene TRBJ2-1; 12 bases line up with TRBD2. This CDR3 is 15 amino acids long. Trimming at V came to 6 bases and at J to 2 bases, leaving 2 bases not matched to a gene. Germline V gene lookup returns CDR1 SNHLY and CDR2 FYNNEI. CDR3 in amino acids: CASSRTSGTYNEQFF. The CDR3 DNA is TGTGCCAGCAGCAGGACTAGCGGGACCTACAATGAGCAGTTCTTC.

This sequence joins TRBV5-1 and TRBJ1-2, with D possibly being TRBD1 (5 bases). Trimming left V 3 bases short and J 6 bases short, with 12 bases between. Germline V gene sequence: CDR1 SGHRS, CDR2 YFSETQ. This CDR3 contains 13 residues. The CDR3 DNA is TGCGCCAGCAGCTCAATCATAGGGGATGGCTACACCTTC. This encodes CASSSIIGDGYTF.

This chain links TRBV2 with TRBJ2-7; D is uncertain. The CDR3 has 13 residues. V lost 5 bases, J lost 0 bases, and 8 bases lay in between. CDR1 and CDR2 (germline): SNHLY, FYNNEI. CDR3 nucleotides: TGTGCCAGCAGTCCGAGTTACTCCTACGAGCAGTACTTC. Amino acids: CASSPSYSYEQYF. Together with reference TRBV2 and TRBJ2-7, the CDR3 gives the full variable domain: EPEVTQTPSHQVTQMGQEVILRCVPISNHLYFYWYRQILGQKVEFLVSFYNNEISEKSEIFDDQFSVERPDGSNFTLKIRSTKLEDSAMYFCASSPSYSYEQYFGPGTRLTVT.

The rearrangement uses TRBV7-8 and TRBJ2-2; D unresolved. V was pared by 5 bases and J by 6 bases, with 13 bases between. This CDR3 region has 14 residues. Germline loops: CDR1 SGHVS, CDR2 FQNEAQ. The chain's CDR3 is CASSLGRIAGELFF. The CDR3 DNA reads TGTGCCAGCAGCCTAGGACGAATTGCCGGGGAGCTGTTTTTT.

V usage is TRBV7-9 and J usage is TRBJ2-1; 10 nucleotides agree with TRBD1. J gave up 5 bases and V 3 bases, and 7 bases lay outside the gene matches. This CDR3 has 16 residues. CDR1 is SEHNR and CDR2 is FQNEAQ in the germline V gene (reference sequence). The CDR3 here is CASSFRQGAQHNEQFF. In DNA form, the CDR3 reads TGTGCCAGCAGCTTCCGACAGGGGGCCCAACACAATGAGCAGTTCTTC.

The genes are TRBV5-4 and TRBJ1-1, with 7 positions matching TRBD1. V lost 4 bases and J lost 0; bases outside the gene matches: 9. Germline V gives CDR1 SGHNT, CDR2 YYREEE (reference sequence). This CDR3 contains 16 residues. DNA of the CDR3: TGTGCCAGCAGCCCACGAGGGGGCGCGGTGAACACTGAAGCTTTCTTT. It specifies CASSPRGGAVNTEAFF.

This rearrangement joins TRBV28 to TRBJ1-1; D perhaps matches TRBD1 (6 bases). Between the trimmed V and J ends, which lost 10 bases and 6 bases, there was a span of 12 bases. This CDR3 comprises 11 residues. Germline loops: CDR1 MDHEN, CDR2 SYDVKM. CDR3 residues: CATQGFSEAFF. CDR3 bases: TGTGCCACCCAGGGGTTCTCTGAAGCTTTCTTT.

The chain carries TRBV2 and TRBJ2-7; TRBD1 is a possible D gene (6 bases). The CDR3 is 13 amino acids. The V end lost 5 bases, the J end lost 4 bases, and 12 bases lay between the germline ends. CDR1 SNHLY and CDR2 FYNNEI come from the germline V gene. This chain's CDR3 is CASSRDRLYEQYF. The CDR3 nucleotides read TGTGCCAGCAGTCGTGACAGGTTATACGAGCAGTACTTC.

This clone has only one observation. The chain combines TRBV7-9 with TRBJ2-1; D gene ambiguous. The V gene lost 8 bases and the J gene lost 5 bases, with 10 bases spanning the gap. The length of the CDR3 is 12 residues. Germline CDR1 and CDR2: SEHNR and FQNEAQ (reference sequence). The CDR3 loop is CASLPSNNEQFF. CDR3 in DNA: TGTGCCAGCCTCCCTAGTAACAATGAGCAGTTCTTC.

The chain recombines TRBV5-1 with TRBJ2-1, with D tentatively TRBD2 (6 bases). Trimming stripped 2 bases from V and 0 bases from J, with 12 bases between. This CDR3 contains 16 residues. CDR1 and CDR2 (germline): SGHRS, YFSETQ. CDR3 region: CASSFRGDSSYNEQFF. CDR3 bases: TGCGCCAGCAGCTTCCGCGGGGATAGCTCCTACAATGAGCAGTTCTTC.

J is TRBJ1-4 and V is TRBV19; TRBD1 might be the D (6 bases). V was pared by 5 bases and J by 7 bases, with 11 bases between. The CDR3 consists of 13 residues. Germline CDR1 is LNHDA and CDR2 is SQIVND (reference sequence). The CDR3 here is CASSVRTAEKLFF. The CDR3 nucleotides are TGTGCCAGTAGTGTTAGGACAGCTGAAAAACTGTTTTTT.

Concerning this clone itself: Other DNA sequences in this specimen translate into the identical CDR3. This chain joins TRBV5-4 and TRBJ2-5; 11 nucleotides line up with TRBD2. The CDR3 contains 16 residues. Germline loops: CDR1 SGHNT, CDR2 YYREEE (reference sequence). V shed 0 bases and J 5 bases; nucleotides not matched to a gene: 6. The CDR3 loop is CASSLALAGGRETQYF. CDR3 DNA sequence: TGTGCCAGCAGCTTGGCCCTAGCGGGAGGACGGGAGACCCAGTACTTC.

In regard to this clone: The same CDR3 is also encoded by other DNA sequences in this sample. The chain joins TRBV9 to TRBJ2-6; D might be TRBD2 (6 bases). CDR3 length: 15 residues. Trimming removed 3 bases from V and 1 base from J, with 8 bases in between. Germline-derived CDR1 and CDR2 are SGDLS and YYNGEE. CDR3 coding DNA: TGTGCCAGCAGCGCCGGGGGTTCTGGGGCCAACGTCCTGACTTTC. It is translated as CASSAGGSGANVLTF.

The rearrangement links TRBV5-5 to TRBJ1-2; D call uncertain. The CDR3 is made up of 15 amino acids. V gave up 0 bases and J gave up 7 bases, with 16 bases separating them. CDR1 SGHKS and CDR2 YYEKEE come from the germline V gene (reference sequence). The CDR3 is CASSLEVFVPGGYTF. The CDR3 bases are TGTGCCAGCAGCTTGGAGGTGTTCGTGCCCGGTGGCTACACCTTC.

The chain combines TRBV6-1 with TRBJ2-7, with 7 bases lining up with TRBD2. From germline, CDR1 is MNHNS and CDR2 SASEGT. The junction had 7 bases not matched to a gene; V was cut back by 8 bases and J by 3 bases. The CDR3 extends over 13 amino acids. CDR3 sequence (DNA): TGTGCCAGCTCACTCGGGGGGAACTACGAGCAGTACTTC. This translates into CASSLGGNYEQYF.

This clone appeared a single time. The rearrangement joins TRBV28 to TRBJ2-7; D might be TRBD2 (6 bases). The ends were cut back, 8 bases at V and 2 bases at J, with 19 bases in the middle. The germline CDR1 and CDR2 sequences are MDHEN and SYDVKM. The CDR3 extends over 15 amino acids. The DNA of the CDR3 is TGTGCCAGCGGATCGCCGGGGGTAAAAACCTACGAGCAGTACTTC. Residues: CASGSPGVKTYEQYF. The whole variable domain, filled in from reference TRBV28 and TRBJ2-7, reads DVKVTQSSRYLVKRTGEKVFLECVQDMDHENMFWYRQDPGLGLRLIYFSYDVKMKEKGDIPEGYSVSREKKERFSLILESASTNQTSMYLCASGSPGVKTYEQYFGPGTRLTVT.

This sequence joins TRBV5-1 and TRBJ2-3; weak D call: TRBD2 (6 bases). CDR1 is SGHRS, CDR2 YFSETQ, per germline. The CDR3 totals 16 residues. Trimming pared 6 bases from V and 0 bases from J, leaving 17 bases between. The CDR3 coding sequence is TGCGCCAGCACCACCGGTCTAGCGAGTAGCACAGATACGCAGTATTTT. Its translation is CASTTGLASSTDTQYF. Supplemented by reference TRBV5-1 and TRBJ2-3, the full variable domain reads KAGVTQTPRYLIKTRGQQVTLSCSPISGHRSVSWYQQTPGQGLQFLFEYFSETQRNKGNFPGRFSGRQFSNSRSEMNVSTLELGDSALYLCASTTGLASSTDTQYFGPGTRLTVL.

The rearrangement joins TRBV20-1 to TRBJ2-1; D gene ambiguous. V was shortened by 6 bases and J by 10 bases, with 10 bases between the two germline ends. This CDR3 is built from 10 residues. Germline CDR1 and CDR2: DFQATT and SNEGSKA (reference sequence). The CDR3 DNA reads TGCAGTGCCTTATTGGGCGAGCAGTTCTTC. Translated, it gives CSALLGEQFF.

The chain uses TRBV29-1 and TRBJ2-5; D may be TRBD2 (6 bases). Trimming took 7 bases from V and 4 from J, leaving 16 bases between them. The germline V gene encodes CDR1 SQVTM and CDR2 ANQGSEA. CDR3 length equals 13 residues. The CDR3 protein is CSADPLGGETQYF. The CDR3 nucleotides are TGCAGCGCCGACCCATTGGGGGGAGAGACCCAGTACTTC.

The chain joins TRBV5-1 to TRBJ2-2; weak D call: TRBD1 (6 bases). The CDR3 loop spans 14 amino acids. V was pared by 4 bases and J by 1 base, with 8 bases between. CDR1 is SGHRS and CDR2 is YFSETQ in the germline V gene. The CDR3 loop is CASSQTGNTGELFF. The CDR3 DNA reads as TGCGCCAGCAGCCAGACAGGGAACACCGGGGAGCTGTTTTTT.

The chain links TRBV5-5 to TRBJ2-3; TRBD2 matches 8 bases. The CDR3 is 15 amino acids. After removal of 7 bases from V and 6 bases from J, the junction contained 13 bases not matched to a gene. Per the germline V gene, CDR1 is SGHKS and CDR2 is YYEKEE (reference sequence). CDR3 coding DNA: TGTGCCAGCGGAGCAATAGCGGGAAACTACGATACGCAGTATTTT. It codes for CASGAIAGNYDTQYF.

The genes are TRBV28 and TRBJ1-5; D ambiguous. Germline CDR1 MDHEN, CDR2 SYDVKM. CDR3 length equals 14 residues. The V end was cut by 1 base, the J end by 3 bases, with 7 bases between. The CDR3 DNA reads as TGTGCCAGCAGTTTATCCCGGTACAATCAGCCCCAGCATTTT. Its protein is CASSLSRYNQPQHF.

The chain recombines TRBV19 with TRBJ2-7, with 9 bases lining up with TRBD2. Germline V CDR1 and CDR2: LNHDA, SQIVND (reference sequence). The CDR3 runs to 14 residues. V lost 4 bases to trimming and J lost 5 bases; unmatched junction nucleotides: 6. The CDR3 DNA reads TGTGCCAGTAGTAGCGGGAGGGCCAGGAACGAGCAGTACTTC. It encodes CASSSGRARNEQYF. Full variable domain (missing parts from reference TRBV19 and TRBJ2-7): DGGITQSPKYLFRKEGQNVTLSCEQNLNHDAMYWYRQDPGQGLRLIYYSQIVNDFQKGDIAEGYSVSREKKESFPLTVTSAQKNPTAFYLCASSSGRARNEQYFGPGTRLTVT.